This T cell receptor beta chain was sequenced for a study of human T cells and chemical hapten exposure. Study findings and constraints: In comparison with controls, expanded TCRs gave rise to a significantly larger number of large CDR3 similarity clusters. Given that the donors had alopecia, their immune response may differ from that seen in healthy people.

Time point described: patch test 2, 6 weeks after DPC sensitization. Treatment denoted: therapeutic diphenylcyclopropenone sensitization with weekly scalp DPC. Non-pregnant alopecia patients aged 18 to 70, suitable for DPC therapy. RNA extraction used unfractionated whole blood as the source of total RNA. This clonotype was picked up a small number of times. Its antigen remains unknown. TCRdb passed the RACE reads through MiXCR, listing each CDR3 protein once. The table records around 100,000 distinct CDR3 sequences, approximately 10% of them present only once. The CDR3 totals 15 residues. Germline CDR1 and CDR2: WSHSY and SAAADI. The V end was cut by 2 bases, the J end by 3 bases, with 11 bases between.

The origin of this receptor is a woman aged 40 to 50 with alopecia areata. Some clones in this sample may be carry-over from other donors' samples. This specimen was whole blood, taken in connection with sensitization to the hapten diphenylcyclopropenone (DPC). J is TRBJ2-1 and V is TRBV10-2; D is perhaps TRBD1 or TRBD2 (6 bases each). CDR3 protein: CASSEGGPIYNEQFF. In nucleotides, the CDR3 is TGCGCCAGCAGTGAGGGGGGGCCTATCTACAATGAGCAGTTCTTC.